The 32 T cell receptor beta chains below all came from one sample that was sequenced in a study of OX40 agonist ivuxolimab in advanced cancers. Measured with immunoSEQ multiplex PCR; TCRdb has only the in-frame clones, and not every one. This sample carries 100,000 to 120,000 clones, under 95% of them seen once, and the ten largest clones take over 0.6%. The sample was CD4+ or CD8+ T cells sorted from blood, taken in a trial of the OX40 agonist ivuxolimab. The receptors stem from an adult with an advanced solid tumor such as melanoma, head and neck, liver or kidney cancer.

This chain's CDR3 is CASSELDTGYEQYF. The CDR3 DNA sequence: TGTGCCAGCAGTGAATTGGACACAGGCTACGAGCAGTACTTC. The gene calls are TRBV2 and TRBJ2-7, with D possibly being TRBD1 (5 bases). The CDR3 consists of 14 residues. CDR1 and CDR2 from the germline V gene are SNHLY and FYNNEI. V was shortened by 2 bases and J by 3 bases, with 11 bases between the two germline ends.

This sequence joins TRBV19 and TRBJ1-4, with D unclear. V lost 3 bases to trimming and J lost 7 bases, with 12 bases between them. Germline assignment: CDR1 LNHDA and CDR2 SQIVND (reference sequence). The CDR3 sequence is 14 residues long. The CDR3, as DNA: TGTGCCAGTAGTATCGTAGGAGGAGGTGAAAAACTGTTTTTT. Its protein product is CASSIVGGGEKLFF.

This rearrangement joins TRBV14 to TRBJ1-6; TRBD1 is a possible D gene (5 bases). V was trimmed by 1 base and J by 0 bases, leaving 7 bases between them. The CDR3 totals 16 residues. Germline CDR1 SGHDN, CDR2 FVKESK. In nucleotides, the CDR3 is TGTGCCAGCAGCCAAGGACAGAGCTCCTATAATTCACCCCTCCACTTT. Translation gives CASSQGQSSYNSPLHF.

The chain joins TRBV30 to TRBJ2-7; 7 bases fit TRBD1. The CDR3 totals 14 residues. Looked up from germline, CDR1 is GTSNPN and CDR2 is SVGIG (reference sequence). V gave up 3 bases and J gave up 2 bases; unmatched junction bases: 7. DNA for the CDR3: TGTGCCTGGAGGCCGGGCAGGGGGACCTACGAGCAGTACTTC. It codes for CAWRPGRGTYEQYF.

CDR3 coding DNA: TGTGCCAGCAGCGTGGTAGGCCTTGTTGGCACAGATACGCAGTATTTT. Its translation is CASSVVGLVGTDTQYF. The chain carries TRBV9 and TRBJ2-3; D uncertain. Germline V gene lookup returns CDR1 SGDLS and CDR2 YYNGEE. The CDR3 sequence is 16 residues long. Trimming left V 2 bases short and J 1 base short, with 14 bases between.

The gene calls are TRBV5-1 and TRBJ2-1; tentative D call: TRBD1 (5 bases). Germline CDR1 and CDR2: SGHRS and YFSETQ. With 8 bases removed from V and 2 bases from J, the gap between germline ends came to 11 bases. The CDR3 runs to 13 residues. The CDR3 nucleotides read TGCGCCAGTCAGGACAATACCTACAATGAGCAGTTCTTC. As protein: CASQDNTYNEQFF.

The rearrangement joins TRBV11-3 to TRBJ2-1, with 10 bases identical to TRBD2. V lost 0 bases and J lost 7; bases outside the gene matches: 9. Germline values: CDR1 SGHNT, CDR2 YENEEA. The CDR3 totals 17 residues. The CDR3 DNA follows: TGTGCCAGCAGCTTAGAGCTAGCGGGAGCTTCTAGTAATGAGCAGTTCTTC. Encoded protein: CASSLELAGASSNEQFF. Full variable domain (remainder filled in from reference TRBV11-3 and TRBJ2-1): EAGVVQSPRYKIIEKKQPVAFWCNPISGHNTLYWYLQNLGQGPELLIRYENEEAVDDSQLPKDRFSAERLKGVDSTLKIQPAELGDSAVYLCASSLELAGASSNEQFFGPGTRLTVL.

The V call is TRBV7-9, the J call TRBJ1-1; no firm D call. V was pared by 11 bases and J by 1 base, with 17 bases between. CDR1 is SEHNR and CDR2 is FQNEAQ in the germline V gene (reference sequence). This CDR3 contains 14 residues. The CDR3 DNA is TGTGCCGCCCATGATGGGCCTCGGAACACTGAAGCTTTCTTT. Translating gives CAAHDGPRNTEAFF.

The chain employs TRBV19 and TRBJ1-1, with TRBD1 as a possible D gene (5 bases). V was shortened by 0 bases and J by 1 base, with 9 bases between the two germline ends. The CDR3 runs to 15 residues. Germline V CDR1 and CDR2: LNHDA, SQIVND (reference sequence). CDR3 region: CASSIEGRGNTEAFF. The CDR3 DNA reads as TGTGCCAGTAGTATAGAGGGAAGGGGGAACACTGAAGCTTTCTTT. Based on the CDR3 plus reference TRBV19 and TRBJ1-1, the full variable domain is DGGITQSPKYLFRKEGQNVTLSCEQNLNHDAMYWYRQDPGQGLRLIYYSQIVNDFQKGDIAEGYSVSREKKESFPLTVTSAQKNPTAFYLCASSIEGRGNTEAFFGQGTRLTVV.

The rearrangement uses TRBV5-5 and TRBJ2-2; 8 positions match TRBD1. V lost 1 base to trimming and J lost 4 bases; unmatched junction nucleotides: 9. Germline V gene sequence: CDR1 SGHKS, CDR2 YYEKEE (reference sequence). CDR3 length equals 17 residues. This CDR3 reads CASSLTQGTGLTGELFF. The CDR3 DNA reads TGTGCCAGCAGCTTGACCCAAGGGACAGGCCTCACCGGGGAGCTGTTTTTT.

CDR3 loop: CASSLGLVKAYEQYF. CDR3 DNA sequence: TGTGCCAGCAGCCTCGGACTAGTCAAAGCCTACGAGCAGTACTTC. This chain joins TRBV6-1 and TRBJ2-7, with 7 bases lining up with TRBD2. The junction had 10 bases not matched to a gene; V was cut back by 6 bases and J by 2 bases. Germline CDR1 reads MNHNS; CDR2 reads SASEGT. This CDR3 is built from 15 residues.

The chain links TRBV29-1 to TRBJ2-7; D tentatively fits TRBD1 or TRBD2 (6 bases each). With 3 bases removed from V and 5 bases from J, the gap between germline ends came to 14 bases. Germline CDR1 and CDR2: SQVTM and ANQGSEA. This CDR3 is built from 13 residues. Written as DNA, the CDR3 is TGCAGCGTTGAGGGGGCCGGGGGCGACGAGCAGTACTTC. It is translated as CSVEGAGGDEQYF.

The table lists this clone with a count of one. The CDR3 DNA reads as TGTGCCTGGAGTAGGGCAGGGGGCGCCTATGGCTACACCTTC. As protein: CAWSRAGGAYGYTF. The rearrangement uses TRBV30 and TRBJ1-2; 8 positions agree with TRBD1. CDR1 GTSNPN and CDR2 SVGIG come from the germline V gene (reference sequence). The CDR3 sequence is 14 residues long. The V gene end was trimmed by 2 bases and the J gene end by 4 bases; junction bases not matched to a gene: 6.

The chain combines TRBV5-1 with TRBJ2-5; D might be TRBD1 (6 bases). Germline V lookup: CDR1 SGHRS, CDR2 YFSETQ. Trimming removed 4 bases at V and 2 bases at J, with 9 bases between. The CDR3 loop spans 13 amino acids. The CDR3 here is CASSVGQQETQYF. CDR3 coding DNA: TGCGCCAGCAGCGTTGGACAGCAAGAGACCCAGTACTTC.

The CDR3 nucleotides are TGTGCCAGTAGTACCCCCGCCAGGGGAACCTACGAGCAGTACTTC. Amino acids: CASSTPARGTYEQYF. The chain links TRBV19 to TRBJ2-7, with a weak D call TRBD1 (6 bases). The CDR3 has 15 residues. Germline V gives CDR1 LNHDA, CDR2 SQIVND (reference sequence). V lost 4 bases and J lost 2, with 15 bases in between.

V gene TRBV6-1 combines with J gene TRBJ1-4; 7 nucleotides align to TRBD1. With V trimmed by 3 bases and J by 7 bases, 14 bases remained unmatched. The CDR3 extends over 17 amino acids. From germline, CDR1 is MNHNS and CDR2 SASEGT. In DNA, the CDR3 is TGTGCCAGCAGTGAGTCCGGACAGACAGGGTTGGGTGAAAAACTGTTTTTT. This translates into CASSESGQTGLGEKLFF.

The genes are TRBV5-8 and TRBJ2-2; 10 bases map to TRBD2. Per the germline V gene, CDR1 is SGHTS and CDR2 is YDEGEE. This CDR3 is built from 15 residues. J was trimmed by 5 bases and V by 0 bases; bases with no gene match: 1. The CDR3 DNA is TGTGCCAGCAGCTTGGAAGCGGGGGGGACCGGGGAGCTGTTTTTT. Protein sequence: CASSLEAGGTGELFF.

The rearrangement uses TRBV6-1 and TRBJ1-2; D possibly corresponds to TRBD1 (6 bases). The CDR3 consists of 14 residues. Looked up from germline, CDR1 is MNHNS and CDR2 is SASEGT. V was trimmed by 6 bases and J by 8 bases, leaving 19 bases between them. The CDR3 loop reads CASRTGGNLEGYTF. The CDR3 coding sequence is TGTGCCAGCAGGACAGGAGGAAATTTAGAAGGCTACACCTTC.

This clone was counted a single time. V is TRBV6-5 and J is TRBJ1-2, with D unclear. V was trimmed by 0 bases and J by 7 bases, leaving 6 bases between them. This CDR3 comprises 12 residues. The germline V gene has CDR1 MNHEY and CDR2 SVGAGI. The CDR3: CASSYSGGGYTF. In nucleotides, the CDR3 is TGTGCCAGCAGTTACTCAGGAGGTGGCTACACCTTC.

The chain recombines TRBV7-3 with TRBJ2-1; D uncertain. Germline CDR1 and CDR2: SGHTA and FQGTGA. The germline V and J ends were trimmed by 1 base and 8 bases, with 9 bases remaining between them. There are 13 residues in the CDR3. The CDR3 is CASSLILDDEQFF. For the CDR3, the DNA is TGTGCCAGCAGCTTAATTCTAGATGATGAGCAGTTCTTC.

The chain recombines TRBV28 with TRBJ1-2; D is perhaps TRBD1 (6 bases). Germline assignment: CDR1 MDHEN and CDR2 SYDVKM. The CDR3 totals 12 residues. The V and J ends lost 5 bases and 8 bases respectively, with 12 bases between them. CDR3 DNA: TGTGCCAGCAGTGAAGGGGGGTTCGGCTACACCTTC. This encodes CASSEGGFGYTF.

The gene calls are TRBV18 and TRBJ1-2; D gene uncertain. The CDR3 totals 15 residues. V lost 6 bases, J lost 6 bases, and 20 bases lay in between. CDR1 is KGHSH and CDR2 is LQKENI in the germline V gene. CDR3 DNA: TGTGCCAGCTCCCTTAATTGGGAAGGGAACGATGGCTACACCTTC. Translated: CASSLNWEGNDGYTF.

V and J are TRBV10-3 and TRBJ1-4; no clear D. In germline, CDR1 is ENHRY, CDR2 SYGVKD. The CDR3 is made up of 13 amino acids. The V end lost 4 bases, the J end lost 2 bases, and 5 bases lay between the germline ends. CDR3 loop: CAISVDTNEKLFF. The CDR3 DNA follows: TGTGCCATCAGTGTGGATACTAATGAAAAACTGTTTTTT.

V and J are TRBV25-1 and TRBJ1-2; D unclear. From germline, CDR1 is MGHDK and CDR2 SYGVNS. Between the trimmed V and J ends, which lost 3 bases and 3 bases, there was a span of 5 bases. This CDR3 region has 12 residues. The CDR3 coding sequence is TGTGCCAGCAGTGACTGGGACTATGGCTACACCTTC. Translated, it gives CASSDWDYGYTF.

This clone was counted only a few times. The CDR3 bases are TGCGCCAGCAGCTTGGGAGCAGGACCCACAGATACGCAGTATTTT. Protein: CASSLGAGPTDTQYF. This chain connects TRBV5-1 to TRBJ2-3; D call uncertain. The CDR3 is made up of 15 amino acids. Germline CDR1 SGHRS, CDR2 YFSETQ. Trimming took off 0 bases at V and 2 bases at J, with 10 bases between the two ends.

CDR3 sequence: CASYTTTNEKLFF. In nucleotides, the CDR3 is TGTGCCAGCTACACGACAACTAATGAAAAACTGTTTTTT. The chain joins TRBV6-6 to TRBJ1-4; D not certain. This CDR3 spans 13 amino acids. Germline V gene sequence: CDR1 MNHNY, CDR2 SVGAGI (reference sequence). V was shortened by 8 bases and J by 0 bases, with 7 bases between the two germline ends.

This clone has more than one count but fewer than ten. Other DNA sequences in this sample translate to the same CDR3. The V call is TRBV2, the J call TRBJ1-5; no firm D call. The V end lost 4 bases, the J end lost 4 bases, and 11 bases lay between the germline ends. CDR1 SNHLY and CDR2 FYNNEI come from the germline V gene. The CDR3 runs 14 residues. The CDR3 region has the DNA TGTGCCAGCAGTGTAGGTAACCAGAATCAGCCCCAGCATTTT. It yields the protein CASSVGNQNQPQHF. Drawing the rest from reference TRBV2 and TRBJ1-5, the complete variable domain is EPEVTQTPSHQVTQMGQEVILRCVPISNHLYFYWYRQILGQKVEFLVSFYNNEISEKSEIFDDQFSVERPDGSNFTLKIRSTKLEDSAMYFCASSVGNQNQPQHFGDGTRLSIL.

The V call is TRBV5-1, the J call TRBJ1-1; no clear D. V lost 0 bases and J 4 bases, leaving 7 bases between the germline ends. Germline loops: CDR1 SGHRS, CDR2 YFSETQ. The CDR3 is made up of 13 amino acids. CDR3 sequence (DNA): TGCGCCAGCAGCTTGGATCCTCTCACTGAAGCTTTCTTT. It specifies CASSLDPLTEAFF.

The chain couples TRBV2 to TRBJ1-1; D is perhaps TRBD1 (6 bases). Germline V gene sequence: CDR1 SNHLY, CDR2 FYNNEI. There are 14 residues in the CDR3. Trimming pared 6 bases from V and 4 bases from J, leaving 15 bases between. The CDR3 DNA reads TGTGCCAGCAGGCTCAGGGGCCAGGGCACTGAAGCTTTCTTT. It yields the protein CASRLRGQGTEAFF. Based on the CDR3 plus reference TRBV2 and TRBJ1-1, the full variable domain is EPEVTQTPSHQVTQMGQEVILRCVPISNHLYFYWYRQILGQKVEFLVSFYNNEISEKSEIFDDQFSVERPDGSNFTLKIRSTKLEDSAMYFCASRLRGQGTEAFFGQGTRLTVV.

This clone was recorded only once. The chain uses TRBV7-3 and TRBJ2-2, with unresolved D. Trimming pared 5 bases from V and 5 bases from J, leaving 9 bases between. This CDR3 is built from 13 residues. Germline V lookup: CDR1 SGHTA, CDR2 FQGTGA. The CDR3 here is CASSPAQTGELFF. The CDR3, as DNA: TGTGCCAGCAGCCCCGCCCAGACCGGGGAGCTGTTTTTT.

The chain is built from TRBV6-5 and TRBJ2-2; TRBD1 matches 7 bases. Germline CDR1 and CDR2: MNHEY and SVGAGI. CDR3 length equals 15 residues. The trim removed 8 bases at V and 4 bases at J, leaving 10 bases unmatched. CDR3: CASSLTGSSTGELFF. CDR3 DNA sequence: TGTGCCAGCTCTCTGACAGGGTCAAGCACCGGGGAGCTGTTTTTT.

This chain connects TRBV10-1 to TRBJ2-1; TRBD1 might be the D (6 bases). The CDR3 consists of 15 residues. Trimming left V 7 bases short and J 7 bases short, with 20 bases between. Looked up from germline, CDR1 is WNHNN and CDR2 is SYGVQD (reference sequence). The chain's CDR3 is CASTQGRKSGNEQFF. CDR3 nucleotide sequence: TGCGCCAGCACGCAGGGGCGTAAGTCGGGGAATGAGCAGTTCTTC.